A selection of T cell receptor beta chains follows, all from one sample in a study of blood T cell repertoires in COVID-19. This table comes from immunoSEQ multiplex PCR, and its TCRdb copy is limited to in-frame clones, with some not included. The sample carries 200,000 to 250,000 clones, about 80% recorded once. Sequencing was done on a sample of peripheral blood. Receptors originate from an elderly woman with acute or convalescent COVID-19. The CDR3 runs from the conserved cysteine through the conserved F or W. Fields, in order: D gene, V gene, clone size, J gene, CDR3 protein, CDR3 DNA. D genes are given only for firm matches. Size tells how often a clone was seen (once, few, many) or the class of an expanded clone, and some rows leave it out.

D: TRBD1
V: TRBV5-1
size: .
J: TRBJ2-1
CDR3: CASSSPQGVGNEQFF
DNA: TGCGCCAGCAGCTCGCCACAGGGGGTTGGGAATGAGCAGTTCTTC

D: TRBD1
V: TRBV6-2/TRBV6-3
size: .
J: TRBJ2-1
CDR3: CASSYGDRVYNEQFF
DNA: TGTGCCAGCAGTTACGGGGACAGGGTGTACAATGAGCAGTTCTTC

D: TRBD1
V: TRBV18
size: .
J: TRBJ1-2
CDR3: CASSRRTGGDYGYTF
DNA: TGTGCCAGCTCACGGAGGACAGGGGGCGACTATGGCTACACCTTC

D: .
V: TRBV6-6
size: once
J: TRBJ1-4
CDR3: CASSYGQGAEKLFF
DNA: TGTGCCAGCAGTTACGGGCAGGGTGCGGAAAAACTGTTTTTT

D: .
V: TRBV11-1
size: .
J: TRBJ1-1
CDR3: CASSLQRGTEAFF
DNA: TGTGCCAGCAGCTTGCAGAGGGGGACTGAAGCTTTCTTT

D: .
V: TRBV19
size: .
J: TRBJ1-5
CDR3: CASSIGARGGLYQPQHF
DNA: TGTGCCAGTAGTATAGGGGCTAGGGGCGGTCTTTATCAGCCCCAGCATTTT

D: TRBD2
V: TRBV5-1
size: .
J: TRBJ2-1
CDR3: CASSDGTSGSNEQFF
DNA: TGCGCCAGCAGCGACGGGACTAGCGGGAGCAATGAGCAGTTCTTC

D: .
V: TRBV28
size: .
J: TRBJ1-2
CDR3: CASSPPQGWAGGYTF
DNA: TGTGCCAGCAGTCCCCCACAGGGTTGGGCTGGTGGCTACACCTTC

D: TRBD2
V: TRBV11-2
size: .
J: TRBJ2-3
CDR3: CASSLLAGGFRGTDTQYF
DNA: TGTGCCAGCAGCTTACTAGCGGGAGGGTTTAGGGGCACAGATACGCAGTATTTT

D: .
V: TRBV18
size: once
J: TRBJ1-5
CDR3: CASSVNRDQPQHF
DNA: TGTGCCAGCTCGGTAAACAGGGATCAGCCCCAGCATTTT

D: .
V: TRBV3-1/TRBV3-2
size: .
J: TRBJ2-7
CDR3: CASSQERRGCHEQYF
DNA: TGTGCCAGCAGCCAAGAAAGAAGGGGTTGCCACGAGCAGTACTTC

D: .
V: TRBV6-4
size: few
J: TRBJ2-1
CDR3: CASREGLRQFF
DNA: TGTGCCAGCAGGGAGGGACTTCGGCAGTTCTTC

D: TRBD2
V: TRBV28
size: .
J: TRBJ2-2
CDR3: CASSPSTGLAGTGELFF
DNA: TGTGCCAGCAGTCCTTCTACGGGGCTAGCGGGCACCGGGGAGCTGTTTTTT

D: TRBD1
V: TRBV11-3
size: .
J: TRBJ2-5
CDR3: CASSLGALGQGQETQYF
DNA: TGTGCCAGCAGCTTAGGGGCGCTTGGACAGGGTCAAGAGACCCAGTACTTC

D: .
V: TRBV18
size: .
J: TRBJ1-2
CDR3: CASSPATDSYGYTF
DNA: TGTGCCAGCTCACCCGCCACGGACAGCTATGGCTACACCTTC

D: TRBD1
V: TRBV6-5
size: .
J: TRBJ2-6
CDR3: CASSSDRVSGANVLTF
DNA: TGTGCCAGCAGTTCCGACAGGGTGTCTGGGGCCAACGTCCTGACTTTC

D: .
V: TRBV27
size: few
J: TRBJ1-5
CDR3: CASRSNLNQPQHF
DNA: TGTGCCAGCCGGTCGAATCTCAATCAGCCCCAGCATTTT

D: .
V: TRBV18
size: .
J: TRBJ2-2
CDR3: CASSRDSGTGELFF
DNA: TGTGCCAGCTCAAGGGACTCTGGCACCGGGGAGCTGTTTTTT

D: TRBD2
V: TRBV6-5
size: .
J: TRBJ2-1
CDR3: CASGGGDYYNEQFF
DNA: TGTGCCAGCGGCGGGGGGGATTACTACAATGAGCAGTTCTTC

D: .
V: TRBV21-1
size: .
J: TRBJ2-3
CDR3: CASIQLGQLVFSADTQYF
DNA: TGTGCCAGCATCCAACTCGGACAGTTGGTTTTTTCCGCAGATACGCAGTATTTT

D: .
V: TRBV6-1
size: .
J: TRBJ2-7
CDR3: CASSELGAGKTYEQYF
DNA: TGTGCCAGCAGTGAATTAGGGGCAGGGAAGACCTACGAGCAGTACTTC

D: TRBD1
V: TRBV6-4
size: few
J: TRBJ2-7
CDR3: CASSDPPSMDREYEQYF
DNA: TGTGCCAGCAGTGACCCCCCATCGATGGACAGGGAGTACGAGCAGTACTTC

D: TRBD1
V: TRBV30
size: .
J: TRBJ1-6
CDR3: CAWTIGTGGNSPLHF
DNA: TGTGCCTGGACTATCGGGACAGGGGGGAATTCACCCCTCCACTTT

D: TRBD1
V: TRBV6-2/TRBV6-3
size: .
J: TRBJ1-4
CDR3: CASSLGGANYEKLFF
DNA: TGTGCCAGCAGTTTAGGGGGCGCGAACTATGAAAAACTGTTTTTT

D: TRBD1
V: TRBV7-9
size: .
J: TRBJ2-7
CDR3: CASSRGTGEYEQYF
DNA: TGTGCCAGCAGCCGCGGGACAGGGGAATACGAGCAGTACTTC

D: .
V: TRBV7-8
size: .
J: TRBJ2-2
CDR3: CASSYHRAGIANTGELFF
DNA: TGTGCCAGCAGCTACCACCGGGCGGGAATCGCGAACACCGGGGAGCTGTTTTTT

D: .
V: TRBV15
size: .
J: TRBJ1-1
CDR3: CATSRVIGVNTEAFF
DNA: TGTGCCACCAGCAGAGTAATAGGGGTGAACACTGAAGCTTTCTTT

D: TRBD1
V: TRBV7-3
size: once
J: TRBJ2-7
CDR3: CASSLSPGQGRGLTSYEQYF
DNA: TGTGCCAGCAGCTTAAGCCCGGGACAGGGAAGAGGACTGACCTCCTACGAGCAGTACTTC

D: .
V: TRBV27
size: .
J: TRBJ1-3
CDR3: CASSTTGLKGNTIYF
DNA: TGTGCCAGCAGTACCACAGGGTTGAAAGGAAACACCATATATTTT

D: .
V: TRBV6-6
size: few
J: TRBJ1-2
CDR3: CASSYQRVNYGYTF
DNA: TGTGCCAGCAGTTACCAGAGGGTCAACTATGGCTACACCTTC

D: .
V: TRBV27
size: .
J: TRBJ2-7
CDR3: CASSPGITYEQYF
DNA: TGTGCCAGCAGTCCCGGGATCACCTACGAGCAGTACTTC

D: TRBD1
V: TRBV19
size: .
J: TRBJ2-1
CDR3: CASTPTGARDEQFF
DNA: TGTGCCAGTACCCCGACAGGGGCTCGGGATGAGCAGTTCTTC

D: TRBD2
V: TRBV2
size: .
J: TRBJ2-6
CDR3: CASSESSGRVNVLTF
DNA: TGTGCCAGCAGTGAATCAAGCGGGAGGGTCAACGTCCTGACTTTC

D: .
V: TRBV6-2/TRBV6-3
size: .
J: TRBJ2-1
CDR3: CASSYPTGRDDNEQFF
DNA: TGTGCCAGCAGTTACCCGACAGGGCGGGATGACAATGAGCAGTTCTTC

D: .
V: TRBV4-3
size: .
J: TRBJ1-3
CDR3: CASSLTGSGNTIYF
DNA: TGCGCCAGCAGCCTCACAGGGTCTGGAAACACCATATATTTT

D: TRBD2
V: TRBV5-1
size: .
J: TRBJ2-6
CDR3: CASGLAGSAGANVLTF
DNA: TGCGCCAGCGGACTAGCGGGAAGCGCTGGGGCCAACGTCCTGACTTTC

D: TRBD1
V: TRBV19
size: once
J: TRBJ1-1
CDR3: CASSMGQGVGNTEAFF
DNA: TGTGCCAGTAGTATGGGGCAGGGGGTAGGGAACACTGAAGCTTTCTTT

D: TRBD1
V: TRBV2
size: once
J: TRBJ1-2
CDR3: CASSGEETGTGYTF
DNA: TGTGCCAGCAGTGGGGAGGAGACAGGGACCGGCTACACCTTC

D: TRBD1
V: TRBV5-1
size: .
J: TRBJ2-2
CDR3: CASSPGTGTNTGELFF
DNA: TGCGCCAGCAGCCCGGGGACAGGGACGAACACCGGGGAGCTGTTTTTT

D: TRBD2
V: TRBV6-5
size: once
J: TRBJ2-1
CDR3: CASRYLAGGQNEQFF
DNA: TGTGCCAGCAGGTATCTAGCGGGAGGTCAAAATGAGCAGTTCTTC

D: .
V: TRBV21-1
size: .
J: TRBJ2-7
CDR3: CASSKGTGESSYEQYF
DNA: TGTGCCAGCAGCAAAGGGACAGGGGAAAGCTCCTACGAGCAGTACTTC

D: .
V: TRBV6-5
size: .
J: TRBJ1-1
CDR3: CASRDTSWGAEAFF
DNA: TGTGCCAGCAGGGATACGTCCTGGGGCGCTGAAGCTTTCTTT

D: TRBD2
V: TRBV7-3
size: .
J: TRBJ2-2
CDR3: CASRPTSGGALTGELFF
DNA: TGTGCCAGCAGGCCAACTAGCGGGGGGGCCCTCACCGGGGAGCTGTTTTTT

D: TRBD1
V: TRBV6-6
size: .
J: TRBJ1-2
CDR3: CASVFGTGLAGNGYTF
DNA: TGTGCCAGCGTATTCGGGACAGGACTCGCGGGTAATGGCTACACCTTC

D: TRBD2
V: TRBV5-5
size: .
J: TRBJ2-2
CDR3: CASSAGLAGYTGELFF
DNA: TGTGCCAGCAGCGCCGGACTAGCGGGGTACACCGGGGAGCTGTTTTTT

D: TRBD2
V: TRBV7-3
size: .
J: TRBJ2-1
CDR3: CASRPSGTSPYNEQFF
DNA: TGTGCCAGCAGACCCTCCGGGACTAGCCCCTACAATGAGCAGTTCTTC

D: TRBD1
V: TRBV10-2
size: .
J: TRBJ2-3
CDR3: CASSGQGADTQYF
DNA: TGCGCCAGCAGCGGACAGGGGGCAGATACGCAGTATTTT

D: TRBD1
V: TRBV5-1
size: .
J: TRBJ1-1
CDR3: CASSLGGTGVVTEAFF
DNA: TGCGCCAGCAGCTTGGGCGGGACAGGGGTTGTGACTGAAGCTTTCTTT

D: TRBD1
V: TRBV18
size: .
J: TRBJ1-5
CDR3: CASSRQGASNQPQHF
DNA: TGTGCCAGCTCACGACAGGGGGCGAGCAATCAGCCCCAGCATTTT

D: .
V: TRBV29-1
size: .
J: TRBJ1-4
CDR3: CSVASLGGGGEKLFF
DNA: TGCAGCGTTGCCTCCTTGGGGGGGGGCGGTGAAAAACTGTTTTTT

D: TRBD1
V: TRBV6-5
size: .
J: TRBJ1-2
CDR3: CASSSPRTGGNYGYTF
DNA: TGTGCCAGCAGTTCGCCCCGGACAGGGGGCAACTATGGCTACACCTTC

D: TRBD2
V: TRBV3-1/TRBV3-2
size: once
J: TRBJ2-1
CDR3: CASSLLASNNEQFF
DNA: TGTGCCAGCAGTTTACTAGCGTCTAACAATGAGCAGTTCTTC